The clone carrying this TCR beta chain was counted only a few times. As yet, its antigen is unknown. Primers for the PCR totalled 60 Vbeta and 13 Jbeta. Clones were sequenced by immunoSEQ multiplex PCR, and TCRdb holds only the in-frame ones, with some missing. The repertoire includes 100,000 to 150,000 clones, about 8.5% of them detected once, and 4.5% to 7% sits in the top ten. These data belong to a study of cytomegalovirus exposure and HLA in healthy donors. Findings of the study overall: Earlier analysis found most TCR beta V segments productive about 90% or about 30% of the time. Cytomegalovirus association was assigned to 150 to 200 TCR beta chains. A later analysis found common viral pathogens apparently linked to several of the most significant clusters.

Sequenced: PBMCs. The receptor's source is a man aged 35 to 55 in good health and CMV-seronegative.

Here the CDR3 reads CATSRWGGARTDTQYF. DNA of the CDR3: TGTGCCACCAGCAGGTGGGGGGGCGCCCGCACAGATACGCAGTATTTT. J is TRBJ2-3 and V is TRBV15; the D gene is possibly TRBD2 (7 bases). This CDR3 has 16 residues. Trimming took off 3 bases at V and 1 base at J, with 14 bases between the two ends. The germline CDR1 and CDR2 sequences are LNHNV and YYDKDF (reference sequence).